The entry that follows covers one TCR beta chain sequence. The data stem from a study of control samples from healthy donors and cancer patients. This CDR3 spans 16 amino acids. Germline V lookup: CDR1 SEHNR, CDR2 FQNEAQ (reference sequence). The J segment lost 8 bases and the V segment lost 5 bases, leaving 10 bases of the junction unmatched. Data came from immunoSEQ multiplex PCR; TCRdb stores just in-frame clones and leaves some out. The sample contains about 73,000 clones, about 95% of which appear only once. The TCR comes from a middle-aged woman in good health. The source material was blood. V is TRBV7-9 and J is TRBJ2-1; 12 bases map to TRBD2. Here the CDR3 reads CASSEPGTSGLDEQFF. The CDR3 DNA is TGTGCCAGCAGCGAGCCTGGGACTAGCGGGCTCGATGAGCAGTTCTTC. Using reference TRBV7-9 and TRBJ2-1 for the parts outside the CDR3, the full variable domain is DTGVSQNPRHKITKRGQNVTFRCDPISEHNRLYWYRQTLGQGPEFLTYFQNEAQLEKSRLLSDRFSAERPKGSFSTLEIQRTEQGDSAMYLCASSEPGTSGLDEQFFGPGTRLTVL.